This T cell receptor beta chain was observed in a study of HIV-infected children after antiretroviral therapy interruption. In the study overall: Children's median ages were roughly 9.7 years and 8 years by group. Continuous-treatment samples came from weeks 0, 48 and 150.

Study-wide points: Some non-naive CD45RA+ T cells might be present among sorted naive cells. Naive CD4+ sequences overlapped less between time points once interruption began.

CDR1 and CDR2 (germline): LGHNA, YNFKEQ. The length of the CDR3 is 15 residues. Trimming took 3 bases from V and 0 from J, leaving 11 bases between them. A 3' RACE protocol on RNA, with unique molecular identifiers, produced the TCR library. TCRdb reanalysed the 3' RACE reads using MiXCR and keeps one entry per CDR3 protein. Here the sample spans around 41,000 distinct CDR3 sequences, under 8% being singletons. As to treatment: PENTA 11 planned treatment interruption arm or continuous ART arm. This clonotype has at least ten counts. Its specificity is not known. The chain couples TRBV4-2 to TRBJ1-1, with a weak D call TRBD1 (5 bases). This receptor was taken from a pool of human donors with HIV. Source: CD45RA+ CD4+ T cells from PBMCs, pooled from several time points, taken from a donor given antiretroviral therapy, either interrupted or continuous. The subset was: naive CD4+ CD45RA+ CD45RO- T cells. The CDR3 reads CASSQPTALNTEAFF. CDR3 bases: TGTGCCAGCAGCCAGCCGACAGCATTGAACACTGAAGCTTTCTTT.